These T cell receptor beta chains were read from a single sample in a study of response to subunit inactivated influenza vaccine. TCRdb reprocessed the RT-PCR reads with MiXCR, giving one entry per CDR3 protein. Among about 540,000 distinct CDR3 sequences listed, less than 25% were seen once. These same records also appear under a second study, on T cells expressing NK-cell markers.

Sequencing was performed on CD4+ T cells sorted from PBMCs, taken 11 to 12 days after vaccination. All receptors derive from a man aged 50 to 60 who received an inactivated influenza vaccine. Each CDR3 is given with its conserved first and last residue. A D gene is named only where the DNA matches it firmly. Rows may omit the clone size; those that give it use once, few, many or a size class.

-,TRBV20-1,TRBD2,TRBJ2-1,TGCAGTGCTAGAGATGAGTTCTGGAATAGCGGGAGGGCCAGCTCCTACAATGAGCAGTTCTTC,CSARDEFWNSGRASSYNEQFF
-,TRBV20-1,-,TRBJ2-1,TGCAGTCCCGGGGGACACATTAACAATGAGCAGTTCTTC,CSPGGHINNEQFF
-,TRBV18,TRBD1,TRBJ2-4,TGTGCCAGCTCAACGACAGGGTGGGACATTCAGTACTTC,CASSTTGWDIQYF
-,TRBV6-2/TRBV6-3,TRBD1,TRBJ2-7,TGTGCCAGCCCTGATGGACAGGGAGTCTACGAGCAGTACTTC,CASPDGQGVYEQYF
-,TRBV6-1,-,TRBJ2-7,TGTGCCAGCAGATTCCCCCGAGGACAGCAAACCTACGAGCAGTACTTC,CASRFPRGQQTYEQYF
few,TRBV6-5,-,TRBJ2-3,TGTGCCAGCAGTAACTCAGATACGCAGTATTTT,CASSNSDTQYF
-,TRBV29-1,-,TRBJ1-1,TGCAGCGTCAACACTGAAGCTTTCTTT,CSVNTEAFF
-,TRBV3-1,-,TRBJ2-7,TGTGCCAGCCCACCTGGGGCAGGGGTGAACGAGCAGTACTTC,CASPPGAGVNEQYF
few,TRBV5-6,TRBD1,TRBJ2-1,TGTGCCAGCAGCCCACGGACAGGAGCTATAGGTAGTGAGCAGTTCTTC,CASSPRTGAIGSEQFF
-,TRBV12-5,TRBD1,TRBJ2-7,TGTGCTAGTGGGAACCCGACAGGGAAGAATTCCTACGAGCAGTACTTC,CASGNPTGKNSYEQYF